This passage covers 20 T cell receptor beta chains from one sample sequenced in a study of memory CD4+ T cells and cytomegalovirus serostatus. This table comes from immunoSEQ multiplex PCR, and its TCRdb copy is limited to in-frame clones, with some not included. The sample yields some 26,000 clones, approximately 72% seen once. The sort gate was single viable CD3+CD4+CD8-CD45RO+ cells for memory CD4+ T cells. Sequencing was done on a sample of memory CD4+ T cells from blood. The receptor source for this set is an adult in good health and CMV-seronegative.

The V call is TRBV28, the J call TRBJ1-2; no clear D. Germline CDR1 is MDHEN and CDR2 is SYDVKM. The V end was cut by 6 bases, the J end by 7 bases, with 21 bases between. This CDR3 comprises 15 residues. In DNA, the CDR3 is TGTGCCAGCAGACCACCGTCGGGCAGCCCGCGTGGCTACACCTTC. This codes for CASRPPSGSPRGYTF.

The chain couples TRBV7-2 to TRBJ1-1; D is possibly TRBD1 (5 bases). The V gene lost 2 bases and the J gene lost 4 bases, with 11 bases spanning the gap. Germline V gene lookup returns CDR1 SGHTA and CDR2 FQGNSA. The CDR3 is 14 residues long. CDR3: CASSLSFGGTEAFF. The CDR3 nucleotides are TGTGCCAGCAGCTTATCCTTTGGGGGCACTGAAGCTTTCTTT.

The chain combines TRBV30 with TRBJ2-7; D assignment may be TRBD1 or TRBD2 (5 bases each). From germline, CDR1 is GTSNPN and CDR2 SVGIG (reference sequence). The CDR3 spans 15 residues. Trimming pared 5 bases from V and 3 bases from J, leaving 20 bases between. In nucleotides, the CDR3 is TGTGCCTGGGGCAAGTTAGGTGGGGGAAACTACGAGCAGTACTTC. It yields the protein CAWGKLGGGNYEQYF.

This chain uses TRBV10-3 with TRBJ1-1; weak D call: TRBD1 (5 bases). Per germline, CDR1 ENHRY and CDR2 SYGVKD. V was clipped by 0 bases and J by 2 bases, with 10 bases between them. The CDR3 has 15 residues. CDR3 in amino acids: CAISESHRTNTEAFF. The CDR3 DNA reads as TGTGCCATCAGTGAGTCGCACAGGACTAACACTGAAGCTTTCTTT.

This clone has just a few counts. The CDR3 here is CASSVDRNTEAFF. CDR3 coding DNA: TGCGCCAGCAGTGTGGACAGGAACACTGAAGCTTTCTTT. The genes are TRBV10-1 and TRBJ1-1, with D perhaps TRBD1 (6 bases). The CDR3 consists of 13 residues. In germline, CDR1 is WNHNN, CDR2 SYGVQD (reference sequence). Between the trimmed V and J ends, which lost 4 bases and 1 base, there was a span of 7 bases.

This CDR3 reads CASSLEGTDLSGANVLTF. The CDR3 DNA reads TGCGCCAGCAGCTTGGAGGGGACGGACCTCTCTGGGGCCAACGTCCTGACTTTC. V gene TRBV5-1 combines with J gene TRBJ2-6; D may correspond to TRBD1 or TRBD2 (5 bases each). This CDR3 has 18 residues. Between the trimmed V and J ends, which lost 0 bases and 0 bases, there was a span of 13 bases. Germline values: CDR1 SGHRS, CDR2 YFSETQ.

The chain joins TRBV19 to TRBJ2-2, with 11 nucleotides matching TRBD2. The CDR3 is made up of 16 amino acids. Germline V gene data show CDR1 as LNHDA and CDR2 as SQIVND (reference sequence). Trimming cost V 6 bases and J 5 bases; bases outside gene matches: 8. The CDR3 sequence: CASSLRGLAGTGELFF. The CDR3 region has the DNA TGTGCCAGTAGCCTCCGTGGACTAGCGGGTACCGGGGAGCTGTTTTTT.

This clone was recorded a few times. The CDR3 DNA follows: TGTGGAATACGAGGGGTGGGAAACATTCAGTACTTC. Amino acid sequence: CGIRGVGNIQYF. The chain joins TRBV2 to TRBJ2-4; the D call may be TRBD1 or TRBD2 (5 bases each). Germline V gene lookup returns CDR1 SNHLY and CDR2 FYNNEI. The CDR3 contains 12 residues.

This rearrangement joins TRBV10-2 to TRBJ2-1, with TRBD2 matching over 7 bases. Germline V gene sequence: CDR1 WSHSY, CDR2 SAAADI. Trimming took 6 bases from V and 6 from J; bases not matched to a gene: 11. This CDR3 has 15 residues. In nucleotides, the CDR3 is TGCGCCAGCAGAGACGGCGCTAGCGGCTTCAATGAGCAGTTCTTC. It is translated as CASRDGASGFNEQFF.

This clone has just a few counts. J is TRBJ1-1 and V is TRBV9; perhaps TRBD1 as D (6 bases). In germline, CDR1 is SGDLS, CDR2 YYNGEE. CDR3 size: 14 residues. Trimming stripped 3 bases from V and 0 bases from J, with 9 bases between. Here the CDR3 DNA reads TGTGCCAGCAGCGCGACAGGAGTGAACACTGAAGCTTTCTTT. Its protein product is CASSATGVNTEAFF.

This clone was observed once. The V gene is TRBV4-3, the J gene TRBJ2-3; a possible D gene is TRBD2 (5 bases). This CDR3 spans 16 amino acids. V lost 0 bases, J lost 3 bases, and 13 bases lay in between. Germline CDR1 LGHNA, CDR2 YSLEER. CDR3 DNA: TGCGCCAGCAGCCAAGATCCGGGGTCCGCTACAGATACGCAGTATTTT. This gives the protein CASSQDPGSATDTQYF.

This chain uses TRBV7-9 with TRBJ1-1, with 8 positions matching TRBD1. V trimming: 2 bases; J trimming: 7 bases; junction bases outside the gene matches: 6. Germline V gives CDR1 SEHNR, CDR2 FQNEAQ (reference sequence). CDR3 length: 14 amino acids. The CDR3 nucleotides are TGTGCCAGCAGCTTATCTGCTGGACAGGGTGAAGCTTTCTTT. It specifies CASSLSAGQGEAFF.

The chain employs TRBV5-4 and TRBJ2-5; no reliable D call. From germline, CDR1 is SGHNT and CDR2 YYREEE (reference sequence). Trimming cost V 0 bases and J 1 base, with 13 bases left between them. The CDR3 is made up of 16 amino acids. Here the CDR3 reads CASSLVGRSPQETQYF. The CDR3 bases are TGTGCCAGCAGCTTGGTCGGTCGGTCCCCCCAAGAGACCCAGTACTTC. Complete variable domain (other parts from reference TRBV5-4 and TRBJ2-5): ETGVTQSPTHLIKTRGQQVTLRCSSQSGHNTVSWYQQALGQGPQFIFQYYREEENGRGNFPPRFSGLQFPNYSSELNVNALELDDSALYLCASSLVGRSPQETQYFGPGTRLLVL.

The V gene is TRBV5-1, the J gene TRBJ2-3; 7 bases map to TRBD2. This CDR3 comprises 16 residues. The ends lost 4 bases at V and 1 base at J; junction bases unmatched: 9. The germline V gene encodes CDR1 SGHRS and CDR2 YFSETQ. The CDR3 region has the DNA TGCGCCAGCAGCGTTGGGACCGGACTAGGCACAGATACGCAGTATTTT. It codes for CASSVGTGLGTDTQYF. Drawing the rest from reference TRBV5-1 and TRBJ2-3, the complete variable domain is KAGVTQTPRYLIKTRGQQVTLSCSPISGHRSVSWYQQTPGQGLQFLFEYFSETQRNKGNFPGRFSGRQFSNSRSEMNVSTLELGDSALYLCASSVGTGLGTDTQYFGPGTRLTVL.

The V gene is TRBV7-8, the J gene TRBJ1-2; maybe TRBD1 (5 bases). Germline V gives CDR1 SGHVS, CDR2 FQNEAQ. V lost 1 base and J lost 0, with 21 bases in between. This CDR3 has 19 residues. The CDR3 DNA is TGTGCCAGCAGCTTAGTGGTCGTCGTCTCTAGGGGAGCTAACTATGGCTACACCTTC. Translation: CASSLVVVVSRGANYGYTF.

The chain joins TRBV7-3 to TRBJ2-1; D possibly matches TRBD1 or TRBD2 (6 bases each). The CDR3 loop spans 15 amino acids. Germline V gene sequence: CDR1 SGHTA, CDR2 FQGTGA. V lost 6 bases, J lost 3 bases, and 15 bases lay in between. This CDR3 reads CASREQGGLYNEQFF. CDR3 in DNA: TGTGCCAGCAGAGAACAGGGAGGCCTCTACAATGAGCAGTTCTTC.

The V and J genes are TRBV28 and TRBJ1-4; D is uncertain. The V and J ends lost 6 bases and 5 bases respectively, with 19 bases between them. The V gene's germline CDR1 is MDHEN and CDR2 SYDVKM. The CDR3 sequence is 16 residues long. The CDR3 reads CASSEQRPEGNEKLFF. In DNA, the CDR3 is TGTGCCAGCAGCGAACAAAGGCCAGAAGGAAATGAAAAACTGTTTTTT.

This clone was seen more than once but under ten times. The rearrangement joins TRBV14 to TRBJ1-1; D gene ambiguous. Trimming took 4 bases from V and 1 from J, leaving 7 bases between them. The germline V gene encodes CDR1 SGHDN and CDR2 FVKESK. The CDR3 totals 13 residues. The CDR3 region is CASSRQQNTEAFF. The DNA for the CDR3 is TGTGCCAGCAGCCGTCAGCAGAACACTGAAGCTTTCTTT.

J is TRBJ1-1 and V is TRBV12-5; D unclear. CDR3 length: 13 residues. Looked up from germline, CDR1 is LGHNT and CDR2 is FRNRAP. V was clipped by 7 bases and J by 1 base, with 10 bases between them. The CDR3 bases are TGTGCTAGTGTGAAAAGAACGAACACTGAAGCTTTCTTT. As protein: CASVKRTNTEAFF.

The V and J genes are TRBV30 and TRBJ2-1; D tentatively reads TRBD1 or TRBD2 (5 bases each). V lost 4 bases, J lost 3 bases, and 10 bases lay in between. The CDR3 contains 13 residues. Germline loops: CDR1 GTSNPN, CDR2 SVGIG (reference sequence). CDR3 protein: CAWKGTNYNEQFF. CDR3 coding DNA: TGTGCCTGGAAAGGGACCAACTACAATGAGCAGTTCTTC.